This is a list of T cell receptor beta chains from one sample in a study of blood T cell repertoires in COVID-19. The table came from immunoSEQ multiplex PCR; TCRdb's copy has only in-frame clones and leaves some out. The table lists about 400,000 clones, more than 75% of them singletons, with 3% in the top ten. The sequenced sample was peripheral blood. These TCRs come from a human donor in a cohort sampled during active COVID-19. Both conserved end residues are part of each CDR3. Not every row has a clone size; where given, it reads once, few, many or a size class.

size,V,CDR3
.,TRBV11-1,CASSSGLAGGVDTQYF
.,TRBV28,CASSLYRGQPQHF
.,TRBV2,CASAREINTEAFF
.,TRBV27,CASSFRQGRGNEQFF
.,TRBV6-5,CASSRGGAWETQYF
.,TRBV28,CASRLSSGAPGYGYTF
.,TRBV19,CASSVRQITYSNQPQHF
.,TRBV11-2,CASSSWDIRNTIYF
few,TRBV28,CASSPTGQYNSPLHF
.,TRBV19,CASGQTYNSPLHF
.,TRBV15,CATRPVVGVLKRDGNEQFF
.,TRBV19,CASSRLSGGGPDTQYF
few,TRBV5-1,CASSSRESDTEAFF
once,TRBV7-3,CASSLGSESTDTQYF
.,TRBV7-8,CASSLVQGLGEKLFF
.,TRBV7-2,CASSLAALTAGGPTEQFF
.,TRBV28,CASRGGRATYGYTF
.,TRBV7-9,CAIPPSGANVLTF
few,TRBV18,CASSPYSERGSVLDTQYF
.,TRBV30,CAWSVRRQPPSLGQYF
.,TRBV28,CASSFDRTRSGANVLTF
.,TRBV6-2/TRBV6-3,CASSYPGRRANQPQHF
.,TRBV18,CASSPAGINSYNEQFF
.,TRBV2,CASSAPRGNTGELFF
.,TRBV5-4,CASSLSRTGNSPLHF
.,TRBV5-1,CASSSKTGMGYTF
.,TRBV10-1,CASSESGGDEQFF
.,TRBV19,CASSTRDTGELFF
.,TRBV7-6,CASTSSGGPSDTQYF